The 30 T cell receptor beta chains below all came from one sample that was sequenced in a study of blood T cell repertoires in COVID-19. TCRdb's table, derived via immunoSEQ multiplex PCR, lists solely in-frame clones and lacks some. The sample includes roughly 20,000 clones, around 90% of them seen just once. The sequenced sample consisted of peripheral blood. These TCRs come from a woman at least 80 years old with active COVID-19.

The chain carries TRBV5-1 and TRBJ2-7; perhaps TRBD1 as D (5 bases). The CDR3 is 15 residues long. Germline CDR1 and CDR2: SGHRS and YFSETQ. The V gene lost 0 bases and the J gene lost 6 bases, with 16 bases spanning the gap. The CDR3 reads CASSLDSPGRIEQYF. The CDR3 nucleotides are TGCGCCAGCAGCTTGGATTCTCCAGGGCGGATCGAGCAGTACTTC.

V gene TRBV19 combines with J gene TRBJ2-2; 10 nucleotides match TRBD2. V was pared by 5 bases and J by 3 bases, with 6 bases of the junction left unmatched. The germline CDR1 and CDR2 sequences are LNHDA and SQIVND (reference sequence). The CDR3 runs to 16 residues. The CDR3 region is CASSDGTSVYTGELFF. CDR3 in DNA: TGTGCCAGTAGTGACGGGACTAGCGTTTACACCGGGGAGCTGTTTTTT.

The chain couples TRBV7-9 to TRBJ2-1; D remains ambiguous. Germline V CDR1 and CDR2: SEHNR, FQNEAQ (reference sequence). There are 8 residues in the CDR3. Trimming pared 7 bases from V and 14 bases from J, leaving 6 bases between. CDR3 amino acids: CASTPEFF. The CDR3 DNA is TGTGCCAGCACCCCCGAGTTCTTC.

The CDR3 loop reads CASSYVQPANEKLFF. CDR3 coding DNA: TGTGCCAGCAGTTACGTACAGCCAGCTAATGAAAAACTGTTTTTT. The V gene is TRBV6-5, the J gene TRBJ1-4; D unclear. Trimming took 2 bases from V and 3 from J, leaving 10 bases between them. The CDR3 totals 15 residues. CDR1 MNHEY and CDR2 SVGAGI come from the germline V gene.

In DNA form, the CDR3 reads TGTGCCAGCAGCCTACTAGCGGGGGGAGGAGATACGCAGTATTTT. Residues: CASSLLAGGGDTQYF. The rearrangement links TRBV14 to TRBJ2-3; 12 nucleotides agree with TRBD2. Trimming took 4 bases from V and 5 from J; bases not matched to a gene: 4. Germline V gene sequence: CDR1 SGHDN, CDR2 FVKESK. The CDR3 is made up of 15 amino acids.

This chain uses TRBV3-1 (or the pseudogene TRBV3-2) with TRBJ2-1; 9 nucleotides match TRBD2. V was pared by 4 bases and J by 5 bases, with 9 bases of the junction left unmatched. The CDR3 is made up of 16 amino acids. From germline, CDR1 is LGHDT and CDR2 YNNKEL (reference sequence). CDR3 in amino acids: CASSPMGASGNNEQFF. The DNA for the CDR3 is TGTGCCAGCAGCCCCATGGGGGCTAGCGGGAACAATGAGCAGTTCTTC.

This clone was observed a few times. This chain connects TRBV2 to TRBJ2-7, with 11 bases aligning to TRBD2. J lost 5 bases, V lost 7 bases, and 7 bases had no gene match. Germline loops: CDR1 SNHLY, CDR2 FYNNEI. The CDR3 covers 14 residues. The CDR3 DNA reads TGTGCCAGCACACCCCTAGCGGGGGGCCACGAGCAGTACTTC. It yields the protein CASTPLAGGHEQYF.

The gene calls are TRBV9 and TRBJ1-6, with 8 bases aligning to TRBD1. The CDR3 loop spans 15 amino acids. The V and J ends lost 3 bases and 6 bases, in that order; junction bases with no gene match: 5. The germline CDR1 and CDR2 sequences are SGDLS and YYNGEE. Written as DNA, the CDR3 is TGTGCCAGCAGCGCCCGGGACAGGAGTAATTCACCCCTCCACTTT. This encodes CASSARDRSNSPLHF.

This chain joins TRBV7-3 and TRBJ1-1; D remains ambiguous. CDR1 and CDR2 from the germline V gene are SGHTA and FQGTGA. V was shortened by 4 bases and J by 2 bases, with 8 bases between the two germline ends. The CDR3 is 13 amino acids. CDR3 amino acids: CASSSQINTEAFF. CDR3 coding DNA: TGTGCCAGCAGCTCCCAGATAAACACTGAAGCTTTCTTT. Supplemented by reference TRBV7-3 and TRBJ1-1, the full variable domain reads GAGVSQTPSNKVTEKGKYVELRCDPISGHTALYWYRQSLGQGPEFLIYFQGTGAADDSGLPNDRFFAVRPEGSVSTLKIQRTERGDSAVYLCASSSQINTEAFFGQGTRLTVV.

The chain combines TRBV6-2 or TRBV6-3 with TRBJ2-3, with 11 bases identical to TRBD1. Per germline, CDR1 MNHEY and CDR2 SVGEGT. Unmatched junction bases numbered 9, after V lost 2 bases and J lost 5 bases. The CDR3 spans 17 residues. In DNA form, the CDR3 reads TGTGCCAGCAGTTACCCCAGGACAGGGGGCGCGAAAGATACGCAGTATTTT. Translated, it gives CASSYPRTGGAKDTQYF.

In this sample, this clone turned up once. The rearrangement links TRBV19 to TRBJ1-1, with a tentative D call TRBD1 (6 bases). Germline V gene data show CDR1 as LNHDA and CDR2 as SQIVND (reference sequence). With 6 bases removed from V and 4 bases from J, the gap between germline ends came to 12 bases. The CDR3 is made up of 13 amino acids. CDR3 loop: CASSIQGTTEAFF. In nucleotides, the CDR3 is TGTGCCAGTAGCATCCAGGGGACCACTGAAGCTTTCTTT.

This CDR3 is CASSLGGQMNTEAFF. The CDR3, as DNA: TGTGCCAGCAGCTTGGGGGGACAGATGAACACTGAAGCTTTCTTT. The chain links TRBV5-4 to TRBJ1-1; TRBD1 agrees at 7 bases. J gave up 0 bases and V 0 bases, and 2 bases lay outside the gene matches. The CDR3 has 15 amino acids. CDR1 is SGHNT, CDR2 YYREEE, per germline (reference sequence).

This sequence joins TRBV9 and TRBJ2-1; maybe TRBD1 (5 bases). This CDR3 is built from 13 residues. The V gene's germline CDR1 is SGDLS and CDR2 YYNGEE. Trimming removed 4 bases at V and 8 bases at J, with 13 bases between. In DNA form, the CDR3 reads TGTGCCAGCAGCATCCCGCAGGGCGATGAGCAGTTCTTC. Translation: CASSIPQGDEQFF.

The table lists this clone with a few counts. V is TRBV3-1 (or the pseudogene TRBV3-2) and J is TRBJ1-2; 7 bases match TRBD1. The CDR3 is 14 residues long. CDR1 LGHDT and CDR2 YNNKEL come from the germline V gene (reference sequence). J was trimmed by 4 bases and V by 2 bases; bases with no gene match: 4. The CDR3 sequence: CASSQKTGSYGYTF. CDR3 nucleotide sequence: TGTGCCAGCAGCCAAAAGACAGGGAGCTATGGCTACACCTTC.

The chain couples TRBV5-1 to TRBJ2-5, with 9 bases lining up with TRBD2. The trim removed 0 bases at V and 4 bases at J, leaving 7 bases unmatched. The CDR3 length is 16 residues. Looked up from germline, CDR1 is SGHRS and CDR2 is YFSETQ. CDR3 sequence (DNA): TGCGCCAGCAGCTTGGGCGTAGCGGGGGCGGGAGAGACCCAGTACTTC. Amino acid sequence: CASSLGVAGAGETQYF.

This chain connects TRBV9 to TRBJ2-3; TRBD2 agrees at 12 bases. Germline assignment: CDR1 SGDLS and CDR2 YYNGEE. The CDR3 is 15 amino acids. The V gene end was trimmed by 4 bases and the J gene end by 4 bases; junction bases not matched to a gene: 4. CDR3 bases: TGTGCCAGCAGCACCCCTAGCGGGGGGGCAGATACGCAGTATTTT. As protein: CASSTPSGGADTQYF.

The chain has TRBV9 and TRBJ2-7; D possibly corresponds to TRBD2 (7 bases). The germline V and J ends were trimmed by 0 bases and 6 bases, with 16 bases remaining between them. CDR1 is SGDLS and CDR2 is YYNGEE in the germline V gene. The CDR3 has 15 residues. CDR3: CASSVVGGATAEQYF. CDR3 sequence (DNA): TGTGCCAGCAGCGTAGTGGGGGGGGCTACTGCCGAGCAGTACTTC.

The chain carries TRBV18 and TRBJ1-5; perhaps TRBD1 as D (6 bases). Germline V gives CDR1 KGHSH, CDR2 LQKENI. This CDR3 is built from 14 residues. Between the trimmed V and J ends, which lost 4 bases and 6 bases, there was a span of 13 bases. The CDR3 loop is CASSLGGAGQPQHF. The CDR3 DNA sequence: TGTGCCAGCTCACTTGGGGGCGCGGGTCAGCCCCAGCATTTT.

The sample holds one count of this clone. The rearrangement joins TRBV5-4 to TRBJ1-1; D gene ambiguous. The V gene lost 3 bases and the J gene lost 1 base, with 10 bases spanning the gap. The CDR3 totals 14 residues. Germline CDR1 and CDR2: SGHNT and YYREEE (reference sequence). Here the CDR3 reads CASSSTTRNTEAFF. As DNA, the CDR3 is TGTGCCAGCAGCTCAACAACCAGGAACACTGAAGCTTTCTTT.

J is TRBJ2-1 and V is TRBV6-7, with D maybe TRBD1 (6 bases). TRBV6-7 is an ORF, with its function uncertain. This CDR3 contains 16 residues. V shed 7 bases and J shed 3 bases, with 19 bases lying between them. The CDR3: CASKVPGVGVYNEQFF. The CDR3 bases are TGTGCCAGCAAGGTACCAGGGGTGGGGGTCTACAATGAGCAGTTCTTC.

The V gene is TRBV10-3, the J gene TRBJ1-2; tentative D call: TRBD1 (6 bases). CDR1 and CDR2 (germline): ENHRY, SYGVKD. This CDR3 is built from 13 residues. V lost 6 bases and J lost 1, with 9 bases in between. The DNA of the CDR3 is TGTGCCATCAGCCAGGACAGTAACTATGGCTACACCTTC. Its translation: CAISQDSNYGYTF.

This clone was seen a single time. V gene TRBV6-2 or TRBV6-3 combines with J gene TRBJ2-7, with 8 bases that match TRBD1. CDR1 is MNHEY, CDR2 SVGEGT, per germline. Trimming at V came to 0 bases and at J to 7 bases, leaving 8 bases not matched to a gene. CDR3 length: 15 amino acids. The CDR3 nucleotides read TGTGCCAGCAGTTACTCCGGACAGGGATACTTGGAGCAGTACTTC. It specifies CASSYSGQGYLEQYF.

The rearrangement uses TRBV7-2 and TRBJ2-3, with 8 bases that match TRBD2. V shed 2 bases and J 1 base; nucleotides not matched to a gene: 5. The CDR3 runs to 16 residues. CDR1 is SGHTA, CDR2 FQGNSA, per germline. In nucleotides, the CDR3 is TGTGCCAGCAGCTTAACCACCGGGGGGGGCACAGATACGCAGTATTTT. Its protein is CASSLTTGGGTDTQYF. The whole variable domain, remainder taken from reference TRBV7-2 and TRBJ2-3, is GAGVSQSPSNKVTEKGKDVELRCDPISGHTALYWYRQSLGQGLEFLIYFQGNSAPDKSGLPSDRFSAERTGGSVSTLTIQRTQQEDSAVYLCASSLTTGGGTDTQYFGPGTRLTVL.

CDR3 amino acids: CASSLGADGSYEQYF. The DNA for the CDR3 is TGTGCCAGCAGCTTAGGAGCGGACGGATCCTACGAGCAGTACTTC. The genes are TRBV7-2 and TRBJ2-7; TRBD2 might be the D (5 bases). Germline values: CDR1 SGHTA, CDR2 FQGNSA. The CDR3 loop spans 15 amino acids. The V end was cut by 1 base, the J end by 1 base, with 11 bases between. Using reference TRBV7-2 and TRBJ2-7 for the parts outside the CDR3, the full variable domain is GAGVSQSPSNKVTEKGKDVELRCDPISGHTALYWYRQSLGQGLEFLIYFQGNSAPDKSGLPSDRFSAERTGGSVSTLTIQRTQQEDSAVYLCASSLGADGSYEQYFGPGTRLTVT.

The CDR3 nucleotides are TGTGCCAGCAGCCCGGGGGGACAGGGGAGTTACGAGCAGTACTTC. This encodes CASSPGGQGSYEQYF. This rearrangement joins TRBV27 to TRBJ2-7; 10 positions agree with TRBD1. The CDR3 is 15 amino acids. J lost 4 bases, V lost 6 bases, and 9 bases had no gene match. Germline CDR1 MNHEY, CDR2 SMNVEV (reference sequence).

This rearrangement joins TRBV4-3 to TRBJ2-5; a weak D match, TRBD1 (5 bases). This CDR3 contains 15 residues. V lost 0 bases and J lost 2, with 10 bases in between. CDR1 is LGHNA and CDR2 is YSLEER in the germline V gene. The CDR3 reads CASSQESRAQETQYF. The CDR3 bases are TGCGCCAGCAGCCAAGAGTCCAGGGCTCAAGAGACCCAGTACTTC.

The chain is built from TRBV10-3 and TRBJ2-7, with TRBD1 matching 11 bases. After removal of 8 bases from V and 4 bases from J, the junction contained 4 bases not matched to a gene. CDR1 is ENHRY and CDR2 is SYGVKD in the germline V gene. The CDR3 length is 13 residues. The CDR3 spells CAIGGQGAYEQYF. Here the CDR3 DNA reads TGTGCCATCGGAGGACAGGGGGCTTACGAGCAGTACTTC.

The V call is TRBV5-4, the J call TRBJ2-3, with D perhaps matching TRBD2 (6 bases). The CDR3 length is 16 residues. The V end was cut by 6 bases, the J end by 1 base, with 18 bases between. The V gene's germline CDR1 is SGHNT and CDR2 YYREEE (reference sequence). The CDR3 region has the DNA TGTGCCAGCATCCCGGGACCTCCGGGGGGCACAGATACGCAGTATTTT. It specifies CASIPGPPGGTDTQYF. Full variable domain (missing parts from reference TRBV5-4 and TRBJ2-3): ETGVTQSPTHLIKTRGQQVTLRCSSQSGHNTVSWYQQALGQGPQFIFQYYREEENGRGNFPPRFSGLQFPNYSSELNVNALELDDSALYLCASIPGPPGGTDTQYFGPGTRLTVL.

V gene TRBV2 combines with J gene TRBJ2-7; TRBD1 is a possible D gene (7 bases). The V and J ends lost 6 bases and 3 bases respectively, with 12 bases between them. Germline V gene sequence: CDR1 SNHLY, CDR2 FYNNEI. This CDR3 has 13 residues. In DNA form, the CDR3 reads TGTGCCAGCAGGGGGGGACAGTACTACGAGCAGTACTTC. Its protein product is CASRGGQYYEQYF.

This clone was observed a handful of times. The genes are TRBV7-6 and TRBJ2-1; 9 bases map to TRBD2. After removal of 1 base from V and 4 bases from J, the junction contained 14 bases not matched to a gene. This CDR3 comprises 19 residues. The germline V gene has CDR1 SGHVS and CDR2 FNYEAQ. The CDR3 DNA sequence: TGTGCCAGCAGCTTAGGTCGTTGGCGGGGGGGCTTTTTTTACAATGAGCAGTTCTTC. Amino acids: CASSLGRWRGGFFYNEQFF.